This entry lists 24 T cell receptor beta chains sequenced from one sample in a study of blood T cell repertoires in COVID-19. The data were produced by immunoSEQ multiplex PCR, yet TCRdb's version contains in-frame clones alone and is incomplete. The sample lists about 44,000 clones; about 92% were seen once. The specimen sequenced was peripheral blood. These receptors originate from a human donor in a cohort sampled during active COVID-19.

The chain joins TRBV14 to TRBJ1-1; D remains ambiguous. The V gene lost 1 base and the J gene lost 4 bases, with 10 bases spanning the gap. The CDR3 has 14 amino acids. Germline V gene data show CDR1 as SGHDN and CDR2 as FVKESK. CDR3 loop: CASSQVPRRTEAFF. Here the CDR3 DNA reads TGTGCCAGCAGCCAAGTTCCGAGGCGCACTGAAGCTTTCTTT.

The chain couples TRBV7-2 to TRBJ2-7; D is possibly TRBD2 (6 bases). Germline CDR1 and CDR2: SGHTA and FQGNSA. CDR3 length equals 12 residues. Trimming removed 4 bases from V and 11 bases from J, with 15 bases in between. CDR3 sequence reads: CASSYGTGEEYF. The CDR3 coding sequence is TGTGCCAGCAGCTACGGCACGGGGGAGGAGTACTTC.

This chain joins TRBV12-1 and TRBJ1-2; no DNA check was done on the table's D call, TRBD1. TRBV12-1 is flagged as a pseudogene. The CDR3 contains 13 residues. The CDR3 loop reads CASTPDRDYGYTF. In DNA, the CDR3 is TGTGCCAGCACCCCCGACAGAGACTATGGCTACACCTTC.

In its sample, this clone was seen a few times. The V call is TRBV4-1, the J call TRBJ2-3, with 11 bases lining up with TRBD1. The CDR3 is made up of 15 amino acids. The V and J ends lost 4 bases and 9 bases, in that order; junction bases with no gene match: 9. Germline V lookup: CDR1 MGHRA, CDR2 YSYEKL. In DNA, the CDR3 is TGCGCCAGCAGCCTTGATACCGGACAGGGGGCCACGCAGTATTTT. It codes for CASSLDTGQGATQYF.

A single count supports this clone. This chain links TRBV6-2 or TRBV6-3 with TRBJ2-6, with D perhaps TRBD1 (5 bases). V gave up 5 bases and J gave up 2 bases, with 10 bases separating them. The CDR3 has 15 amino acids. Germline V gene lookup returns CDR1 MNHEY and CDR2 SVGEGT. CDR3 sequence reads: CASSPNRPGANVLTF. The CDR3 DNA sequence: TGTGCCAGCAGTCCCAACAGGCCTGGGGCCAACGTCCTGACTTTC.

This sequence joins TRBV29-1 and TRBJ1-6, with a weak D call TRBD1 (6 bases). The CDR3 totals 13 residues. Germline CDR1 reads SQVTM; CDR2 reads ANQGSEA. The CDR3 DNA sequence: TGCAGTGCTAGTCAGGGGCAAAATTCACCCCTCCACTTT. Protein sequence: CSASQGQNSPLHF. The variable domain in full, completed from reference TRBV29-1 and TRBJ1-6, reads SAVISQKPSRDICQRGTSLTIQCQVDSQVTMMFWYRQQPGQSLTLIATANQGSEATYESGFVIDKFPISRPNLTFSTLTVSNMSPEDSSIYLCSASQGQNSPLHFGNGTRLTVT.

V and J are TRBV5-4 and TRBJ1-4, with D tentatively TRBD1 (6 bases). The CDR3 length is 14 residues. Germline assignment: CDR1 SGHNT and CDR2 YYREEE (reference sequence). The V gene lost 7 bases and the J gene lost 7 bases, with 17 bases spanning the gap. This CDR3 is CASAGGPLAEKLFF. DNA for the CDR3: TGTGCCAGCGCCGGGGGGCCGTTGGCTGAAAAACTGTTTTTT.

The chain is built from TRBV4-3 and TRBJ2-7; perhaps TRBD2 as D (6 bases). This CDR3 is 13 amino acids long. Trimming removed 4 bases at V and 9 bases at J, with 16 bases between. Germline-derived CDR1 and CDR2 are LGHNA and YSLEER. CDR3 residues: CASSLGEGGGQYF. The CDR3 coding sequence is TGCGCCAGCAGCCTAGGTGAGGGAGGCGGGCAGTACTTC.

The rearrangement joins TRBV5-1 to TRBJ2-3; maybe TRBD1 (5 bases). Germline V gene sequence: CDR1 SGHRS, CDR2 YFSETQ. This CDR3 has 14 amino acids. Trimming stripped 1 base from V and 4 bases from J, with 10 bases between. The CDR3 DNA sequence: TGCGCCAGCAGCTTGCAGGGCGTCGCAGATACGCAGTATTTT. Translating it yields CASSLQGVADTQYF.

The J gene is TRBJ2-3, the V gene TRBV6-5; TRBD2 aligns across 8 bases. The V gene end was trimmed by 6 bases and the J gene end by 3 bases; junction bases not matched to a gene: 8. Looked up from germline, CDR1 is MNHEY and CDR2 is SVGAGI. There are 15 residues in the CDR3. CDR3 sequence reads: CASRSIAGITDTQYF. Written as DNA, the CDR3 is TGTGCCAGCAGATCGATAGCGGGGATAACAGATACGCAGTATTTT.

The rearrangement joins TRBV27 to TRBJ2-1, with 7 bases fitting TRBD2. The CDR3 loop spans 17 amino acids. V shed 8 bases, J shed 6 bases, and the junction held 19 bases outside the gene matches. Germline CDR1 MNHEY, CDR2 SMNVEV (reference sequence). The CDR3 nucleotides are TGTGCCAGCGCCCGGGCTAGCGGAGTCCAAAGGGGCAATGAGCAGTTCTTC. Residues: CASARASGVQRGNEQFF.

This clone was picked up one time. The V gene is TRBV5-6, the J gene TRBJ2-5; 7 nucleotides match TRBD2. Trimming cost V 2 bases and J 4 bases; bases outside gene matches: 2. The CDR3 is made up of 13 amino acids. Germline V gene data show CDR1 as SGHDT and CDR2 as YYEEEE. CDR3 DNA: TGTGCCAGCAGCTTCTCGGGAGGAGAGACCCAGTACTTC. Amino acid sequence: CASSFSGGETQYF.

The rearrangement uses TRBV7-2 and TRBJ1-1; D is perhaps TRBD1 (6 bases). V lost 5 bases to trimming and J lost 8 bases, with 18 bases between them. This CDR3 region has 14 residues. Germline CDR1 reads SGHTA; CDR2 reads FQGNSA. The CDR3 protein is CASSPGPGQLEAFF. CDR3 sequence (DNA): TGTGCCAGCAGCCCGGGTCCCGGACAGCTAGAAGCTTTCTTT.

This clone was seen a single time. The chain recombines TRBV7-2 with TRBJ2-1, with 7 nucleotides matching TRBD2. CDR3 length equals 15 residues. Germline-derived CDR1 and CDR2 are SGHTA and FQGNSA. The junction had 11 bases not matched to a gene; V was cut back by 2 bases and J by 10 bases. The CDR3 loop reads CASSLPSGWGGEQFF. The CDR3 DNA reads as TGTGCCAGCAGCTTACCCTCGGGATGGGGAGGGGAGCAGTTCTTC.

The rearrangement uses TRBV6-1 and TRBJ1-5; possible D gene TRBD1, 5 bases. The ends were cut back, 3 bases at V and 6 bases at J, with 15 bases in the middle. Germline V gene sequence: CDR1 MNHNS, CDR2 SASEGT. The CDR3 loop spans 15 amino acids. CDR3 amino acids: CASSDQGAVGQPQHF. CDR3 nucleotides: TGTGCCAGCAGTGATCAGGGCGCGGTAGGTCAGCCCCAGCATTTT.

The chain uses TRBV6-2 or TRBV6-3 and TRBJ2-5, with 7 bases identical to TRBD1. J lost 5 bases, V lost 5 bases, and 8 bases had no gene match. In germline, CDR1 is MNHEY, CDR2 SVGEGT. The CDR3 totals 14 residues. CDR3 in amino acids: CASSAMRGRETQYF. Written as DNA, the CDR3 is TGTGCCAGCAGTGCTATGAGGGGGCGGGAGACCCAGTACTTC.

The chain recombines TRBV9 with TRBJ2-1; 9 nucleotides match TRBD2. The CDR3 is made up of 16 amino acids. The germline V gene encodes CDR1 SGDLS and CDR2 YYNGEE. V dropped 0 bases and J dropped 10; count of bases not matched to a gene: 11. CDR3 sequence (DNA): TGTGCCAGCAGCGTAGTGGCTGGGACTAGCAGCGGGGAGCAGTTCTTC. It codes for CASSVVAGTSSGEQFF.

The CDR3 loop reads CASSLATGTQYGYTF. CDR3 nucleotides: TGTGCCAGCAGCTTAGCCACCGGGACACAATATGGCTACACCTTC. The V and J genes are TRBV7-9 and TRBJ1-2; a weak D match, TRBD1 (6 bases). The CDR3 covers 15 residues. Germline V gene sequence: CDR1 SEHNR, CDR2 FQNEAQ (reference sequence). Trimming pared 0 bases from V and 5 bases from J, leaving 13 bases between.

V gene TRBV3-1 (or the pseudogene TRBV3-2) combines with J gene TRBJ2-5; TRBD2 agrees at 13 bases. There are 16 residues in the CDR3. V dropped 4 bases and J dropped 4; count of bases not matched to a gene: 6. Germline CDR1 is LGHDT and CDR2 is YNNKEL (reference sequence). The CDR3 loop is CASSPTSGRALETQYF. CDR3 bases: TGTGCCAGCAGCCCCACTAGCGGGAGGGCCTTAGAGACCCAGTACTTC.

The chain joins TRBV6-6 to TRBJ1-1; no definite D call. V dropped 0 bases and J dropped 5 bases, with 7 bases sitting between them. The length of the CDR3 is 13 residues. In germline, CDR1 is MNHNY, CDR2 SVGAGI (reference sequence). The chain's CDR3 is CASSYSRYTEAFF. CDR3 nucleotide sequence: TGTGCCAGCAGTTACTCGAGGTATACTGAAGCTTTCTTT.

The chain is built from TRBV6-4 and TRBJ2-1, with D tentatively TRBD1 (5 bases). Germline V gene lookup returns CDR1 MRHNA and CDR2 SNTAGT. V lost 7 bases, J lost 5 bases, and 15 bases lay in between. This CDR3 has 14 residues. CDR3 in DNA: TGTGCCAGCAAGTCGACAGTCCAAGACAATGAGCAGTTCTTC. It is translated as CASKSTVQDNEQFF.

CDR3: CASSLSGSGNTIYF. The CDR3 DNA sequence: TGTGCCAGCAGCTTGTCAGGCTCTGGAAACACCATATATTTT. The gene calls are TRBV5-5 and TRBJ1-3; D gene ambiguous. This CDR3 has 14 residues. The ends were cut back, 1 base at V and 0 bases at J, with 5 bases in the middle. Germline V gene lookup returns CDR1 SGHKS and CDR2 YYEKEE (reference sequence).

V gene TRBV18 combines with J gene TRBJ1-1, with a weak D call TRBD1 (5 bases). Trimming cost V 4 bases and J 4 bases, with 16 bases left between them. This CDR3 has 15 residues. In germline, CDR1 is KGHSH, CDR2 LQKENI. CDR3 in amino acids: CASSLGTPLSTEAFF. The CDR3 DNA reads TGTGCCAGCTCACTGGGGACTCCTCTCAGCACTGAAGCTTTCTTT.

The V gene is TRBV3-1 (or the pseudogene TRBV3-2), the J gene TRBJ1-3; 9 bases agree with TRBD1. The germline V gene has CDR1 LGHDT and CDR2 YNNKEL (reference sequence). The CDR3 spans 16 residues. Trimming took 4 bases from V and 4 from J; bases not matched to a gene: 8. CDR3: CASSLRQGQGGNTIYF. The CDR3 DNA sequence: TGTGCCAGCAGCCTCCGACAGGGACAGGGAGGAAACACCATATATTTT.